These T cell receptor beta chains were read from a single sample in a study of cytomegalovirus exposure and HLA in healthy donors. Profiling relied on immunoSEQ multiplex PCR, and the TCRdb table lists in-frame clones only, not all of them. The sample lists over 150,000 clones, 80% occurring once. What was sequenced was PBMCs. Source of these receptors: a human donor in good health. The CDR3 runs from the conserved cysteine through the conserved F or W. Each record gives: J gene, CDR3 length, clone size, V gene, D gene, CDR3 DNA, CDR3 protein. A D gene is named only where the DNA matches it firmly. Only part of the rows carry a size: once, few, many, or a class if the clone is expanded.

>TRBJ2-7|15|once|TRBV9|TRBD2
TGTGCCAGCAGCGTAGTACTAGCGGGGGGTGAGGAGCAGTACTTC
CASSVVLAGGEEQYF
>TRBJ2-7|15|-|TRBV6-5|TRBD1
TGTGCCAGCAGTTACTCGGGGACAGGGGGCTACGAGCAGTACTTC
CASSYSGTGGYEQYF
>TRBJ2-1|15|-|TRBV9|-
TGTGCCAGCAGCGTAGCCGGCGGGGAGGCGTATGAGCAGTTCTTC
CASSVAGGEAYEQFF
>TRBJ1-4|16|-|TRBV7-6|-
TGTGCCAGCAGCTTATTCTCAGTTGCAACTAATGAAAAACTGTTTTTT
CASSLFSVATNEKLFF
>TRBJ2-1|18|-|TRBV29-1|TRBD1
TGCAGCGTTGAAGATCGCAGACAAACAGGGGGCTCCTACAATGAGCAGTTCTTC
CSVEDRRQTGGSYNEQFF
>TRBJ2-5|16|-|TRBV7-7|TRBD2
TGTGCTAGCAGCTCCCTAGCGGGGGGCTGGGAAGAGACCCAGTACTTC
CASSSLAGGWEETQYF
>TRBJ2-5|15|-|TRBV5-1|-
TGCGCCAGCAGCTTATCGACAGGTGTACAAGAGACCCAGTACTTC
CASSLSTGVQETQYF
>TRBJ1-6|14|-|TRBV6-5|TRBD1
TGTGCCAGCGCCCAAGAGGACAGGAATTCACCCCTCCACTTT
CASAQEDRNSPLHF
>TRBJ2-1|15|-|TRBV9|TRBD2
TGTGCCAGCAGCCAAAAAGCGGGGGATAACAATGAGCAGTTCTTC
CASSQKAGDNNEQFF
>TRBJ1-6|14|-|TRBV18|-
TGTGCCAGCTCACCAAACAGGGATAATTCACCCCTCCACTTT
CASSPNRDNSPLHF
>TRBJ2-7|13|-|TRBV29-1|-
TGCAGCGTTGTTTTCCCGCCTACCTACGAGCAGTACTTC
CSVVFPPTYEQYF
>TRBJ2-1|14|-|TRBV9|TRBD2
TGTGCCAGCAGCGTAAGGACTAGCGCCGATGAGCAGTTCTTC
CASSVRTSADEQFF
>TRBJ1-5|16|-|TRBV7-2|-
TGTGCCAGCAGCTTATGGGGGGAAGGTGGCAATCAGCCCCAGCATTTT
CASSLWGEGGNQPQHF
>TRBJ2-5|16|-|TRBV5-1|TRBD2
TGCGCCAGCAGCTTGGGGCTAGCGGGGGCCCAAGAGACCCAGTACTTC
CASSLGLAGAQETQYF
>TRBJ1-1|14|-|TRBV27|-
TGTGCCAGCAGTTTAGCCAGGATGAACACTGAAGCTTTCTTT
CASSLARMNTEAFF
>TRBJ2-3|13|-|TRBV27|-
TGTGCCAGCAGTTCCTATAGCACAGATACGCAGTATTTT
CASSSYSTDTQYF
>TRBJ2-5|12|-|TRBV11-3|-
TGTGCCAGCAGCGCGTCCGAGGAGACCCAGTACTTC
CASSASEETQYF
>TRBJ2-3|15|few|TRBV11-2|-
TGTGCCAGCAGCCGTAGAGCGGGTAGCACAGATACGCAGTATTTT
CASSRRAGSTDTQYF
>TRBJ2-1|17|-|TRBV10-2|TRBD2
TGCGCCAGCATTAGCCTAGCGGGGGGGAGCTCCTACAATGAGCAGTTCTTC
CASISLAGGSSYNEQFF
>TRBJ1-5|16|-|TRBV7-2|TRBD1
TGTGCCAGCAGCCGGGACAGCTACTGGGGTAATCAGCCCCAGCATTTT
CASSRDSYWGNQPQHF
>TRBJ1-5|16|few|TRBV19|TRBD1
TGTGCCAGTAGTTATTGGGACAGGGGAGTTGGTCAGCCCCAGCATTTT
CASSYWDRGVGQPQHF
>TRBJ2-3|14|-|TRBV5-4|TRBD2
TGTGCCAGTGGACTAGCGGTTAGCACAGATGCGCAGTATTTT
CASGLAVSTDAQYF
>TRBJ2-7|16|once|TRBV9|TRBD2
TGTGCCAGCAGCGCCGGACTAGCGGGGGAATTGGGCGAGCAGTACTTC
CASSAGLAGELGEQYF
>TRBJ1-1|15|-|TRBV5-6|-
TGTGCCAGCAGCTTGGTACGGGGAGGGGCCACTGAAGCTTTCTTT
CASSLVRGGATEAFF
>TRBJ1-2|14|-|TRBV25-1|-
TGTGCCAGCAGTTCGGTTGGGACACTTCAAGGCTACACCTTC
CASSSVGTLQGYTF
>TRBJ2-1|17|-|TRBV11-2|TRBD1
TGTGCCAGCAGTCAAGAGGCAGGGGGTCCTACTCAAGGTGAGCAGTTCTTC
CASSQEAGGPTQGEQFF
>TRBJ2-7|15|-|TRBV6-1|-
TGTGCCAGCAGCCTACTAGGAGGGGTTGACTACGAGCAGTACTTC
CASSLLGGVDYEQYF
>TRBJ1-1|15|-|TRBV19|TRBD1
TGTGCCAGTAGACCGGGACAGGGGGCTTTCACTGAAGCTTTCTTT
CASRPGQGAFTEAFF
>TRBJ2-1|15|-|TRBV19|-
TGTGCCAGTAGTATTGGGGCGGGAACTAACAATGAGCAGTTCTTC
CASSIGAGTNNEQFF
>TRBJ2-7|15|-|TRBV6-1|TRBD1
TGTGCCAGCAGGGACAGGGAGACAGGGTACGCCGAGCAGTACTTC
CASRDRETGYAEQYF
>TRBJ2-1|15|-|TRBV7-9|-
TGTGCCAGCAGCTCCCAGGGGGGCCAGGTTAATGAGCAGTTCTTC
CASSSQGGQVNEQFF
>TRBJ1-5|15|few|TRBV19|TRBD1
TGTGCCAGTAGACGGACGGACAGGCCGCTCCAGCCCCAGCATTTT
CASRRTDRPLQPQHF
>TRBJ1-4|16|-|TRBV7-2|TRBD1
TGTGCCAGCAGCTTATGGGCGACAGGGGCATCGGAAAAACTGTTTTTT
CASSLWATGASEKLFF
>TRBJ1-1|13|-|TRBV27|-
TGTGCCAGCAGCCGGGTGGACAGCACTGAAGCTTTCTTT
CASSRVDSTEAFF
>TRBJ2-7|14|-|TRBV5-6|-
TGTGCCAGCACCAGGGGCTTGGGTACCTACGAGCAGTACTTC
CASTRGLGTYEQYF
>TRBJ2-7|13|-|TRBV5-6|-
TGTGCCAGCAGCTTGGGGCGCAGGGACGAGCAGTACTTC
CASSLGRRDEQYF